These 20 T cell receptor beta chains were all obtained from the same sample, sequenced in a study of Graves' ophthalmopathy and Graves' hyperthyroidism. Amplification targeted the TCR beta CDR3 regions, with RNA transcripts as the source material. An initial RT-PCR round employing HTBI primers preceded a second-round multiplex PCR. One entry per CDR3 protein results from TCRdb running MiXCR on the multiplex PCR reads. The data show a few hundred thousand distinct CDR3 sequences, over 20% seen once. The sequenced sample was peripheral blood. The receptors originated from a woman aged 18-35 years with stable Graves' hyperthyroidism.

The table lists this clonotype with many counts. J is TRBJ2-7 and V is TRBV20-1, with TRBD2 matching 10 bases. The V gene end was trimmed by 6 bases and the J gene end by 4 bases; junction bases not matched to a gene: 9. CDR3 length: 14 amino acids. The V gene's germline CDR1 is DFQATT and CDR2 SNEGSKA (reference sequence). The CDR3, as DNA: TGCAGTGCAGGGGCGGGACTAGCGTTATACGAGCAGTACTTC. This gives the protein CSAGAGLALYEQYF.

CDR3 DNA: TGTGCCAGCAGCAACCCCTCACCGGGACAAGGGAAATCACGGTGCTCCTACGAGCAGTACTTC. Its translation is CASSNPSPGQGKSRCSYEQYF. The rearrangement joins TRBV13 to TRBJ2-7, with TRBD1 as a possible D gene (6 bases). Trimming stripped 5 bases from V and 0 bases from J, with 32 bases between. The CDR3 is 21 amino acids. Germline values: CDR1 PRHDT, CDR2 FYEKMQ (reference sequence).

This clonotype occurred many times. The chain recombines TRBV28 with TRBJ1-5; TRBD1 agrees at 7 bases. The CDR3 is 17 residues long. Germline assignment: CDR1 MDHEN and CDR2 SYDVKM. The trim removed 7 bases at V and 4 bases at J, leaving 16 bases unmatched. The CDR3 nucleotides are TGTGCCAGCACCAAAGGGAAAGCCGGGACAGTGAATCAGCCCCAGCATTTT. Translated, it gives CASTKGKAGTVNQPQHF.

This clonotype was seen many times. The rearrangement joins TRBV6-2 or TRBV6-3 to TRBJ2-4; a weak D match, TRBD2 (6 bases). The CDR3 runs 15 residues. Germline lookup yields CDR1 MNHEY and CDR2 SVGEGT. Trimming took off 6 bases at V and 0 bases at J, with 12 bases between the two ends. The CDR3 is CASRTGVRAKNIQYF. The DNA for the CDR3 is TGTGCCAGCAGGACGGGAGTGCGAGCCAAAAACATTCAGTACTTC.

In DNA form, the CDR3 reads TGTGCCAGCAGTTACTTGGGCAGAGCGGGAGAACTCTACGAGCAGTACTTC. This sequence encodes CASSYLGRAGELYEQYF. The chain recombines TRBV6-2 or TRBV6-3 with TRBJ2-7, with 8 bases that match TRBD2. The CDR3 sequence is 17 residues long. After removal of 1 base from V and 3 bases from J, the junction contained 11 bases not matched to a gene. Per germline, CDR1 MNHEY and CDR2 SVGEGT.

This clonotype was detected many times. The chain links TRBV12-3 or TRBV12-4 to TRBJ1-6; D remains ambiguous. V lost 4 bases, J lost 9 bases, and 10 bases lay in between. The CDR3 runs to 13 residues. The CDR3 nucleotides read TGTGCCAGCAGTTCCCCCGGTTTTTCACCCCTCCACTTT. This codes for CASSSPGFSPLHF.

There are many counts of this clonotype. This chain connects TRBV4-1 to TRBJ1-6; D unresolved. The CDR3 is 14 amino acids. V lost 1 base, J lost 7 bases, and 8 bases lay in between. The germline gives CDR1 MGHRA, CDR2 YSYEKL. CDR3 loop: CASSQVRQNSPLHF. In nucleotides, the CDR3 is TGCGCCAGCAGCCAAGTACGACAAAATTCACCCCTCCACTTT.

This clonotype showed up many times. V and J are TRBV20-1 and TRBJ2-2; 11 positions agree with TRBD2. Trimming removed 0 bases from V and 3 bases from J; junction bases left unmatched: 9. Germline CDR1 and CDR2: DFQATT and SNEGSKA (reference sequence). The CDR3 is 18 residues long. The CDR3 reads CSARDILAGGGDTGELFF. CDR3 DNA sequence: TGCAGTGCTAGAGATATCCTAGCGGGAGGAGGAGACACCGGGGAGCTGTTTTTT.

This clonotype was detected many times. The chain employs TRBV19 and TRBJ2-7, with 8 bases identical to TRBD1. The CDR3 length is 17 residues. V lost 3 bases, J lost 2 bases, and 12 bases stayed unmatched. The germline gives CDR1 LNHDA, CDR2 SQIVND (reference sequence). The CDR3 loop is CASSIWLATGEAYEQYF. The CDR3 region has the DNA TGTGCCAGTAGTATTTGGCTCGCGACAGGGGAAGCCTACGAGCAGTACTTC.

This clonotype was seen ten or more times. This chain uses TRBV18 with TRBJ2-7; 7 nucleotides match TRBD1. Germline lookup yields CDR1 KGHSH and CDR2 LQKENI. J gave up 1 base and V 3 bases, and 3 bases lay outside the gene matches. The CDR3 length is 14 residues. This chain's CDR3 is CASSPDRTSYEQYF. DNA for the CDR3: TGTGCCAGCTCACCGGACAGGACTTCCTACGAGCAGTACTTC.

This clonotype was seen repeatedly, ten times or more. The chain employs TRBV6-1 and TRBJ2-2, with TRBD1 matching 10 bases. Germline V gene data show CDR1 as MNHNS and CDR2 as SASEGT. The CDR3 loop spans 14 amino acids. V lost 3 bases to trimming and J lost 6 bases; unmatched junction nucleotides: 1. In DNA form, the CDR3 reads TGTGCCAGCAGTGATGGACAGGGGGCCGGGGAGCTGTTTTTT. As protein: CASSDGQGAGELFF.

This clonotype was seen repeatedly, ten times or more. J is TRBJ1-2 and V is TRBV29-1; maybe TRBD1 (6 bases). Per the germline V gene, CDR1 is SQVTM and CDR2 is ANQGSEA. The CDR3 runs to 12 residues. Trimming pared 1 base from V and 4 bases from J, leaving 7 bases between. The CDR3 protein is CSVEARGYGYTF. The CDR3, as DNA: TGCAGCGTTGAAGCCAGGGGCTATGGCTACACCTTC.

This clonotype was picked up many times. The V gene is TRBV6-1, the J gene TRBJ1-5; 7 bases align to TRBD1. Germline values: CDR1 MNHNS, CDR2 SASEGT. The length of the CDR3 is 16 residues. Germline trimming cut 6 bases from V and 4 bases from J; bases unmatched to any gene: 12. DNA of the CDR3: TGTGCCAGCAGAAAACAGGGACAGCTGCTGAATCAGCCCCAGCATTTT. Encoded protein: CASRKQGQLLNQPQHF.

The rearrangement joins TRBV30 to TRBJ2-4; 8 bases align to TRBD1. Per germline, CDR1 GTSNPN and CDR2 SVGIG (reference sequence). The length of the CDR3 is 13 residues. With V trimmed by 1 base and J by 8 bases, 4 bases remained unmatched. CDR3 residues: CAWSEGQGDIQYF. DNA of the CDR3: TGTGCCTGGAGTGAAGGACAGGGTGACATTCAGTACTTC.

This clonotype has at least ten counts. The chain couples TRBV6-1 to TRBJ2-7; 10 bases align to TRBD2. In germline, CDR1 is MNHNS, CDR2 SASEGT. V was clipped by 5 bases and J by 5 bases; unmatched bases: 9. The CDR3 consists of 15 residues. CDR3 in amino acids: CASSRASGSNHEQYF. CDR3 nucleotides: TGTGCCAGCAGTCGTGCTAGCGGGAGCAACCACGAGCAGTACTTC.

This clonotype came up many times. The chain is built from TRBV28 and TRBJ2-7; weak D call: TRBD1 (7 bases). The CDR3 is 14 residues long. CDR1 and CDR2 (germline): MDHEN, SYDVKM. Trimming cost V 3 bases and J 3 bases, with 12 bases left between them. CDR3 loop: CASSLEGALYEQYF. The CDR3 DNA is TGTGCCAGCAGTTTGGAGGGGGCGCTCTACGAGCAGTACTTC. The whole variable domain, remainder taken from reference TRBV28 and TRBJ2-7, is DVKVTQSSRYLVKRTGEKVFLECVQDMDHENMFWYRQDPGLGLRLIYFSYDVKMKEKGDIPEGYSVSREKKERFSLILESASTNQTSMYLCASSLEGALYEQYFGPGTRLTVT.

This clonotype was detected ten times or more. V usage is TRBV7-8 and J usage is TRBJ2-7; TRBD1 or TRBD2 may be the D gene (7 bases each). The CDR3 runs 18 residues. The germline V and J ends were trimmed by 2 bases and 4 bases, with 24 bases remaining between them. Germline V lookup: CDR1 SGHVS, CDR2 FQNEAQ. In DNA form, the CDR3 reads TGTGCCAGCAGCTTAAGCCCTGGACAGGTCGGGGGGATATACGAGCAGTACTTC. It yields the protein CASSLSPGQVGGIYEQYF.

The rearrangement joins TRBV7-8 to TRBJ2-5, with 10 bases fitting TRBD1. J lost 6 bases, V lost 5 bases, and 6 bases had no gene match. This CDR3 comprises 14 residues. Germline V gene data show CDR1 as SGHVS and CDR2 as FQNEAQ. In DNA, the CDR3 is TGTGCCAGCAGCCCTAGACAGGGGGCGAAGACCCAGTACTTC. This encodes CASSPRQGAKTQYF.

To note about this clonotype: Because it lacks the conserved phenylalanine or tryptophan at the end, this CDR3 is likely a read error. The DNA is left out, because the CDR3 cannot be placed on it with certainty; the CDR3 is given as TCRdb lists it. The genes are TRBV18 and TRBJ2-5; the table assigns TRBD1, which was not confirmed against the DNA. Germline CDR1 is KGHSH and CDR2 is LQKENI. The CDR3 is 15 amino acids long, termini counted. The CDR3 sequence: CASSPSSGTQETQDY.

This clonotype was counted many times. The rearrangement joins TRBV19 to TRBJ1-5; D is unresolved. The CDR3 runs to 16 residues. CDR1 and CDR2 from the germline V gene are LNHDA and SQIVND (reference sequence). Trimming left V 2 bases short and J 0 bases short, with 11 bases between. The CDR3 DNA reads as TGTGCCAGTAGTATATTTGCAGATGATAGCAATCAGCCCCAGCATTTT. Protein sequence: CASSIFADDSNQPQHF.